The present entry profiles one T cell receptor (beta chain) with its context. Its antigen is undetermined. This sample was taken from a study of T cell responses to AZD1222 COVID-19 vaccine. Overall study findings and caveats: Repertoires were obtained only post-peak T cell response.

Trimming removed 0 bases at V and 1 base at J, with 12 bases between. Germline values: CDR1 LGHNA, CDR2 YNFKEQ. The CDR3 covers 17 residues. Libraries were prepared by immunoSEQ multiplex PCR; TCRdb keeps only in-frame clonotypes and omits some of them. This repertoire shows 150,000 to 200,000 clones, 88% found once; its top ten account for less than 6.5%. This receptor was obtained from an adult in good health. The gene calls are TRBV4-2 and TRBJ2-2; weak D call: TRBD2 (5 bases). The sequenced sample was peripheral blood, obtained on day 0 of AZD1222 vaccination. CDR3 residues: CASSQEFAGRNTGELFF. The CDR3 DNA reads TGTGCCAGCAGCCAAGAATTCGCGGGTAGGAACACCGGGGAGCTGTTTTTT.